One and the same sample provided the 28 T cell receptor beta chains below, sequenced in a study of post-analysis software for immune sequencing data. These receptors are not linked to any known antigen. Prepared libraries of TCR beta cDNA carried unique molecular identifiers. TCRdb independently ran MiXCR on the PCR reads; one entry per CDR3 protein. Among fewer than 850,000 distinct CDR3 sequences listed, 25% to 30% were seen once. Broader study findings: TRBV5-6, TRBV5-1 and TRBV20-1 belonged to a set of roughly 5 TRBV segments that were more frequent in patients than controls.

The sequencing sample was made of blood. Receptors originate from a girl under 18 with multiple sclerosis.

The chain uses TRBV29-1 and TRBJ2-5; TRBD2 matches 7 bases. Germline-derived CDR1 and CDR2 are SQVTM and ANQGSEA. This CDR3 contains 13 residues. Trimming at V came to 8 bases and at J to 5 bases, leaving 11 bases not matched to a gene. The CDR3 nucleotides are TGCAGCCAAGGGTGGGGGGGAATGGAGACCCAGTACTTC. Residues: CSQGWGGMETQYF.

V is TRBV29-1 and J is TRBJ2-3; no clear D. The CDR3 totals 15 residues. V was cut by 3 bases and J by 0 bases, with 13 bases left in between. Germline V CDR1 and CDR2: SQVTM, ANQGSEA. The CDR3 spells CSVENPSRSTDTQYF. CDR3 nucleotide sequence: TGCAGCGTTGAGAATCCGTCTCGAAGCACAGATACGCAGTATTTT.

The rearrangement uses TRBV11-2 and TRBJ1-2; D is possibly TRBD1 (5 bases). The CDR3 extends over 14 amino acids. V lost 5 bases, J lost 8 bases, and 18 bases lay in between. The germline V gene encodes CDR1 SGHAT and CDR2 FQNNGV. The CDR3 region has the DNA TGTGCCAGCAGCCCCCGGACCCTTTGGGGGGGCTACACCTTC. It is translated as CASSPRTLWGGYTF.

This clonotype was counted only a few times. The chain is built from TRBV3-1 and TRBJ1-1, with a tentative D call TRBD1 (5 bases). CDR3 length equals 16 residues. Germline CDR1 is LGHDT and CDR2 is YNNKEL (reference sequence). Trimming cost V 0 bases and J 3 bases, with 14 bases left between them. The chain's CDR3 is CASSQDSWGRDTEAFF. The CDR3 coding sequence is TGTGCCAGCAGCCAAGATTCATGGGGCAGGGACACTGAAGCTTTCTTT. The full variable domain, with the rest looked up from reference TRBV3-1 and TRBJ1-1, is DTAVSQTPKYLVTQMGNDKSIKCEQNLGHDTMYWYKQDSKKFLKIMFSYNNKELIINETVPNRFSPKSPDKAHLNLHINSLELGDSAVYFCASSQDSWGRDTEAFFGQGTRLTVV.

The sample holds a few counts of this clonotype. This chain links TRBV20-1 with TRBJ2-3, with D unresolved. This CDR3 spans 10 amino acids. Trimming left V 4 bases short and J 4 bases short, with 3 bases between. Germline V gene sequence: CDR1 DFQATT, CDR2 SNEGSKA (reference sequence). The CDR3: CSANPDTQYF. The CDR3 coding sequence is TGCAGTGCTAACCCAGATACGCAGTATTTT.

This clonotype was found a few times. The J gene is TRBJ2-5, the V gene TRBV6-6; TRBD1 matches 12 bases. CDR3 size: 14 residues. Germline CDR1 MNHNY, CDR2 SVGAGI (reference sequence). V lost 8 bases, J lost 12 bases, and 13 bases stayed unmatched. CDR3 sequence: CASHYGTGGVSKYF. As DNA, the CDR3 is TGTGCCAGCCATTATGGGACAGGGGGCGTGTCAAAGTACTTC.

This chain uses TRBV6-5 with TRBJ1-1, with 9 positions matching TRBD1. Germline V CDR1 and CDR2: MNHEY, SVGAGI. There are 11 residues in the CDR3. V dropped 5 bases and J dropped 12; count of bases not matched to a gene: 4. This CDR3 reads CASSRTGESFF. CDR3 sequence (DNA): TGTGCCAGCAGTCGGACAGGGGAATCTTTCTTT.

This chain links TRBV5-1 with TRBJ2-4, with TRBD2 as a possible D gene (7 bases). Germline V lookup: CDR1 SGHRS, CDR2 YFSETQ. CDR3 size: 15 residues. The V end was cut by 3 bases, the J end by 6 bases, with 16 bases between. For the CDR3, the DNA is TGCGCCAGCAGCTGGGGGGGGCAATTCATAAACATTCAGTACTTC. It yields the protein CASSWGGQFINIQYF. The whole variable domain, filled in from reference TRBV5-1 and TRBJ2-4, reads KAGVTQTPRYLIKTRGQQVTLSCSPISGHRSVSWYQQTPGQGLQFLFEYFSETQRNKGNFPGRFSGRQFSNSRSEMNVSTLELGDSALYLCASSWGGQFINIQYFGAGTRLSVL.

The chain joins TRBV28 to TRBJ2-1; maybe TRBD2 (6 bases). CDR3 length: 15 amino acids. Trimming removed 3 bases from V and 3 bases from J, with 12 bases in between. From germline, CDR1 is MDHEN and CDR2 SYDVKM. This chain's CDR3 is CASSFAGTGYNEQFF. CDR3 in DNA: TGTGCCAGCAGTTTTGCGGGGACCGGCTACAATGAGCAGTTCTTC.

This clonotype was seen more than once but under ten times. The rearrangement uses TRBV11-2 and TRBJ2-1; unclear D gene. This CDR3 is built from 15 residues. Germline CDR1 reads SGHAT; CDR2 reads FQNNGV. V lost 4 bases, J lost 0 bases, and 10 bases lay in between. DNA for the CDR3: TGTGCCAGCAGCTCGCAACTGAGCTCCTACAATGAGCAGTTCTTC. Encoded protein: CASSSQLSSYNEQFF. Supplemented by reference TRBV11-2 and TRBJ2-1, the full variable domain reads EAGVAQSPRYKIIEKRQSVAFWCNPISGHATLYWYQQILGQGPKLLIQFQNNGVVDDSQLPKDRFSAERLKGVDSTLKIQPAKLEDSAVYLCASSSQLSSYNEQFFGPGTRLTVL.

To note about this clonotype: One junction end disagrees with the germline gene, perhaps due to a read error. The chain employs TRBV7-2 and TRBJ2-4; tentatively, D is TRBD2 (5 bases). The length of the CDR3 is 16 residues. Germline V CDR1 and CDR2: SGHTA, FQGNSA. CDR3 amino acids: CACSPARTVAKNIQYF. In DNA form, the CDR3 reads TGTGCCTGCAGCCCGGCCCGGACTGTAGCCAAAAACATTCAGTACTTC.

This clonotype was picked up many times. The J gene is TRBJ2-1, the V gene TRBV7-9, with TRBD1 as a possible D gene (6 bases). Trimming shortened V by 3 bases and J by 9 bases, and 6 bases separated the two germline ends. This CDR3 is built from 11 residues. Germline V gene lookup returns CDR1 SEHNR and CDR2 FQNEAQ (reference sequence). The DNA for the CDR3 is TGTGCCAGCAGCTTGGACAGTGAGCAGTTCTTC. Translation: CASSLDSEQFF. The full variable domain, its missing parts supplied by reference TRBV7-9 and TRBJ2-1, is DTGVSQNPRHKITKRGQNVTFRCDPISEHNRLYWYRQTLGQGPEFLTYFQNEAQLEKSRLLSDRFSAERPKGSFSTLEIQRTEQGDSAMYLCASSLDSEQFFGPGTRLTVL.

The sample holds one count of this clonotype. The chain recombines TRBV28 with TRBJ2-4; D remains ambiguous. CDR3 length equals 16 residues. Germline V gene lookup returns CDR1 MDHEN and CDR2 SYDVKM. Trimming removed 9 bases from V and 0 bases from J, with 18 bases in between. The CDR3 here is CASRARALLAKNIQYF. The CDR3 DNA is TGTGCCAGTCGGGCCCGGGCCCTTCTAGCCAAAAACATTCAGTACTTC.

In its sample, this clonotype was seen a few times. The chain employs TRBV12-3 or TRBV12-4 and TRBJ2-1, with D tentatively TRBD1 or TRBD2 (5 bases each). This CDR3 is 12 amino acids long. Trimming stripped 5 bases from V and 12 bases from J, with 14 bases between. This CDR3 reads CASSDTGTGQFF. DNA for the CDR3: TGTGCCAGCAGTGACACCGGGACCGGGCAGTTCTTC.

This clonotype was seen a handful of times. The chain couples TRBV6-2 or TRBV6-3 to TRBJ1-4; D remains unclear. V was shortened by 0 bases and J by 8 bases, with 13 bases between the two germline ends. This CDR3 is built from 15 residues. Per the germline V gene, CDR1 is MNHEY and CDR2 is SVGEGT. CDR3: CASSYSSGEGEKLFF. The CDR3 bases are TGTGCCAGCAGTTACTCGAGCGGAGAAGGCGAAAAACTGTTTTTT.

This clonotype was detected once. The genes are TRBV3-1 and TRBJ1-5; D is undetermined. Between the trimmed V and J ends, which lost 3 bases and 7 bases, there was a span of 10 bases. Germline V gives CDR1 LGHDT, CDR2 YNNKEL (reference sequence). The CDR3 runs 13 residues. The CDR3 protein is CASSQSQDQPQHF. The DNA of the CDR3 is TGTGCCAGCAGCCAGTCCCAAGACCAGCCCCAGCATTTT.

The table lists this clonotype with a few counts. The gene calls are TRBV5-1 and TRBJ2-6; 7 nucleotides line up with TRBD2. The trim removed 3 bases at V and 0 bases at J, leaving 12 bases unmatched. Per the germline V gene, CDR1 is SGHRS and CDR2 is YFSETQ. CDR3 length equals 19 residues. DNA for the CDR3: TGCGCCAGCAGCTCCTGGCCAGCGGGACGGACCTCTGGGGCCAACGTCCTGACTTTC. Amino acid sequence: CASSSWPAGRTSGANVLTF.

This chain links TRBV7-2 with TRBJ2-7; no clear D. The CDR3 totals 12 residues. V lost 5 bases to trimming and J lost 5 bases, with 10 bases between them. Germline CDR1 reads SGHTA; CDR2 reads FQGNSA. The CDR3 bases are TGTGCCAGCAGCCCACCGAGTAACGAGCAGTACTTC. Protein product: CASSPPSNEQYF.

The chain links TRBV29-1 to TRBJ2-1; 8 nucleotides align to TRBD1. V trimming: 7 bases; J trimming: 15 bases; junction bases outside the gene matches: 17. CDR1 is SQVTM, CDR2 ANQGSEA, per germline. The CDR3 extends over 13 amino acids. DNA of the CDR3: TGCAGCGCCGGACAGGGTGATGGAGAGACCCGGTTCTTC. It yields the protein CSAGQGDGETRFF.

This clonotype was recorded a few times. The rearrangement uses TRBV28 and TRBJ2-4; 7 bases map to TRBD2. The length of the CDR3 is 15 residues. V lost 5 bases, J lost 1 base, and 5 bases stayed unmatched. Germline CDR1 reads MDHEN; CDR2 reads SYDVKM. Here the CDR3 reads CASSDYSGAKNIQYF. DNA for the CDR3: TGTGCCAGCAGTGACTATAGCGGGGCCAAAAACATTCAGTACTTC. Supplemented by reference TRBV28 and TRBJ2-4, the full variable domain reads DVKVTQSSRYLVKRTGEKVFLECVQDMDHENMFWYRQDPGLGLRLIYFSYDVKMKEKGDIPEGYSVSREKKERFSLILESASTNQTSMYLCASSDYSGAKNIQYFGAGTRLSVL.

The V gene is TRBV7-9, the J gene TRBJ1-6; D is perhaps TRBD1 (6 bases). V lost 5 bases and J lost 9, with 14 bases in between. The length of the CDR3 is 14 residues. CDR1 and CDR2 from the germline V gene are SEHNR and FQNEAQ (reference sequence). The DNA of the CDR3 is TGTGCCAGCAGCCCACAGGGTTGGGGTTCACCCCTCCACTTT. Translation: CASSPQGWGSPLHF.

The chain uses TRBV19 and TRBJ2-5, with TRBD2 identical over 8 bases. The CDR3 spans 16 residues. Germline assignment: CDR1 LNHDA and CDR2 SQIVND (reference sequence). With V trimmed by 3 bases and J by 3 bases, 9 bases remained unmatched. This chain's CDR3 is CASSILGSGREETQYF. The DNA of the CDR3 is TGTGCCAGTAGTATTTTAGGAAGCGGGAGAGAAGAGACCCAGTACTTC.

Details on this clonotype: A much larger clone lies a single base off, so this may be a read error. The CDR3, as DNA: TGCAGCGGTGGTTCAGGGAACTATGGCTACACCTTC. It yields the protein CSGGSGNYGYTF. The chain has TRBV29-1 and TRBJ1-2; TRBD1 might be the D (5 bases). V lost 7 bases and J lost 2, with 11 bases in between. The V gene's germline CDR1 is SQVTM and CDR2 ANQGSEA. This CDR3 is 12 amino acids long.

Only a few counts were recorded for this clonotype. The chain joins TRBV9 to TRBJ2-1; D might be TRBD2 (5 bases). CDR1 SGDLS and CDR2 YYNGEE come from the germline V gene. Between the trimmed V and J ends, which lost 6 bases and 4 bases, there was a span of 11 bases. The CDR3 runs to 13 residues. Here the CDR3 reads CASKKEGYNEQFF. CDR3 DNA: TGTGCCAGCAAGAAAGAGGGATACAATGAGCAGTTCTTC. Filled out from reference TRBV9 and TRBJ2-1, the complete variable domain reads DSGVTQTPKHLITATGQRVTLRCSPRSGDLSVYWYQQSLDQGLQFLIQYYNGEERAKGNILERFSAQQFPDLHSELNLSSLELGDSALYFCASKKEGYNEQFFGPGTRLTVL.

This clonotype occurred a few times. The chain links TRBV28 to TRBJ2-7; D uncertain. Germline V CDR1 and CDR2: MDHEN, SYDVKM. The germline V and J ends were trimmed by 1 base and 6 bases, with 7 bases remaining between them. The length of the CDR3 is 12 residues. As DNA, the CDR3 is TGTGCCAGCAGTTTATTGGAGTCCGAGCAGTACTTC. Residues: CASSLLESEQYF.

This clonotype appeared a few times. This chain links TRBV20-1 with TRBJ1-2, with D possibly being TRBD1 (5 bases). Per germline, CDR1 DFQATT and CDR2 SNEGSKA (reference sequence). The CDR3 spans 16 residues. V was clipped by 6 bases and J by 5 bases, with 25 bases between them. The CDR3 DNA is TGCAGTGCCGCACGCCCGCCGCGGGGGGGAATTTATGGCTACACCTTC. It specifies CSAARPPRGGIYGYTF.

This clonotype has more than one count but fewer than ten. The V call is TRBV12-3 or TRBV12-4, the J call TRBJ1-2; tentative D call: TRBD1 (5 bases). Trimming removed 3 bases at V and 6 bases at J, with 17 bases between. This CDR3 spans 15 amino acids. The chain's CDR3 is CASSFSQGGGDGYTF. CDR3 DNA: TGTGCCAGCAGTTTCTCGCAGGGAGGAGGGGATGGCTACACCTTC.

The chain joins TRBV20-1 to TRBJ2-5, with D possibly being TRBD1 (5 bases). Germline CDR1 reads DFQATT; CDR2 reads SNEGSKA (reference sequence). This CDR3 contains 14 residues. The germline V and J ends were trimmed by 6 bases and 4 bases, with 18 bases remaining between them. The CDR3, as DNA: TGCAGTGCATCCCTCAGGGTGCCGGGAGAGACCCAGTACTTC. Residues: CSASLRVPGETQYF.